This T cell receptor beta chain was captured in a study of blood T cell repertoires in COVID-19. The wider study: Acute and convalescent COVID-19 samples came from the United States, Italy and Spain.

TCRdb's table, derived via immunoSEQ multiplex PCR, lists solely in-frame clones and lacks some. The repertoire holds just under 300,000 clones, around 90% seen once, with 1.3% in the top ten. Material: peripheral blood. This receptor was taken from a man aged 70 or older with acute or convalescent COVID-19.

In nucleotides, the CDR3 is TGTGCCAGTAGTACGGGACAGATCTCTGGAAACACCATATATTTT. Its protein is CASSTGQISGNTIYF. The genes are TRBV19 and TRBJ1-3, with 7 nucleotides matching TRBD1. The J segment lost 0 bases and the V segment lost 4 bases, leaving 3 bases of the junction unmatched. This CDR3 contains 15 residues. Looked up from germline, CDR1 is LNHDA and CDR2 is SQIVND (reference sequence).